This entry is about one T cell receptor beta chain. The antigen remains undetermined. The germline V and J ends were trimmed by 7 bases and 6 bases, with 18 bases remaining between them. This CDR3 contains 15 residues. CDR1 is MNHEY, CDR2 SVGAGI, per germline. The entry originates in a study of T cell responses to AZD1222 COVID-19 vaccine. Study outcomes and limitations: Repertoires in all cases were sampled only once the peak T cell response had passed. Seropositive at baseline were only a handful of AZD1222 recipients. White British people made up most donors, females outnumbered males, and clonal diversity was possibly underestimated. Unmutated variant regions are reportedly the target of nearly half of TCRs that are spike-specific.

Profiling relied on immunoSEQ multiplex PCR, and the TCRdb table lists in-frame clones only, not all of them. The sample holds over 50,000 clones, approximately 80% seen once. The V gene is TRBV6-5, the J gene TRBJ2-2, with D perhaps matching TRBD1 (5 bases). The origin of this receptor is an adult who received the AZD1222 COVID-19 vaccine. The sample consisted of peripheral blood, taken 28 days after the second AZD1222 dose. The DNA for the CDR3 is TGTGCCAGCATGTCCAGGCAGGGTGGCCCCGGGGAGCTGTTTTTT. Residues: CASMSRQGGPGELFF.